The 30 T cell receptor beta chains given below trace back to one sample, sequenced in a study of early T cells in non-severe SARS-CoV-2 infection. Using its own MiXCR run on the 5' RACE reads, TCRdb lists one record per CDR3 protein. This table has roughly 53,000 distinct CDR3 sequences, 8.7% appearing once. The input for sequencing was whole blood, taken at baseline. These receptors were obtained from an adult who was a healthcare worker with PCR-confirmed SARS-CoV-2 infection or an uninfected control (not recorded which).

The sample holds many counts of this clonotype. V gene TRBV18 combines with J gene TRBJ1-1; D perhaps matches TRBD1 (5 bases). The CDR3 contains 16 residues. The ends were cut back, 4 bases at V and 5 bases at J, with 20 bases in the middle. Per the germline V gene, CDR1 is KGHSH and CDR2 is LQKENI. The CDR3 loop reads CASSLNHGGRGTEAFF. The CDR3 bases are TGTGCCAGCTCACTCAATCATGGCGGCCGGGGGACTGAAGCTTTCTTT. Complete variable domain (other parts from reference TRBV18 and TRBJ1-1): NAGVMQNPRHLVRRRGQEARLRCSPMKGHSHVYWYRQLPEEGLKFMVYLQKENIIDESGMPKERFSAEFPKEGPSILRIQQVVRGDSAAYFCASSLNHGGRGTEAFFGQGTRLTVV.

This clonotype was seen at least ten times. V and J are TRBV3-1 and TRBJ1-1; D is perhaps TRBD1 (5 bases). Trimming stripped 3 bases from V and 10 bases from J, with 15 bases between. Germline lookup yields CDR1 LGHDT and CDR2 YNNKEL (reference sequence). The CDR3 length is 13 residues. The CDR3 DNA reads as TGTGCCAGCAGCCAGGTGGGAGGGCAGGGAGCTTTCTTT. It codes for CASSQVGGQGAFF.

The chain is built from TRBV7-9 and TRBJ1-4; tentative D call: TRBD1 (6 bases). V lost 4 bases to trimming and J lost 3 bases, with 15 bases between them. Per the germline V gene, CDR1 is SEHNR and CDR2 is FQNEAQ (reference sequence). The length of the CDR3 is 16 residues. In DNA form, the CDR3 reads TGTGCCAGCAGCTACCACCACGGACAGCCTAATGAAAAACTGTTTTTT. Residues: CASSYHHGQPNEKLFF.

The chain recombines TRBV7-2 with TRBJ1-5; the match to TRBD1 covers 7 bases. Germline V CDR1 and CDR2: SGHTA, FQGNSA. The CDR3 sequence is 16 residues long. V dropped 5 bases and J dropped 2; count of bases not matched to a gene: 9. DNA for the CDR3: TGTGCCAGCAGCAACGGACAGGTGAGGGGCAATCAGCCCCAGCATTTT. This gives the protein CASSNGQVRGNQPQHF. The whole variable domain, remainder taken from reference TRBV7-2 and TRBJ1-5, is GAGVSQSPSNKVTEKGKDVELRCDPISGHTALYWYRQSLGQGLEFLIYFQGNSAPDKSGLPSDRFSAERTGGSVSTLTIQRTQQEDSAVYLCASSNGQVRGNQPQHFGDGTRLSIL.

CDR3: CASLRGASTDTQYF. The DNA for the CDR3 is TGTGCCAGTCTTAGAGGGGCTTCCACAGATACGCAGTATTTT. The rearrangement links TRBV6-1 to TRBJ2-3, with D perhaps assigned TRBD1 or TRBD2 (5 bases each). Trimming removed 9 bases from V and 2 bases from J, with 15 bases in between. Germline lookup yields CDR1 MNHNS and CDR2 SASEGT. The CDR3 has 14 amino acids.

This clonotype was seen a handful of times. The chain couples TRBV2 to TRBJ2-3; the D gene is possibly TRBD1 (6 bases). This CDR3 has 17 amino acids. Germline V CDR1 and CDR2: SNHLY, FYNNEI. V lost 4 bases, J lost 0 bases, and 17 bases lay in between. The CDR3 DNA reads TGTGCCAGCAGTGGCCCCCCCAGGGGAGTGAGCACAGATACGCAGTATTTT. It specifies CASSGPPRGVSTDTQYF.

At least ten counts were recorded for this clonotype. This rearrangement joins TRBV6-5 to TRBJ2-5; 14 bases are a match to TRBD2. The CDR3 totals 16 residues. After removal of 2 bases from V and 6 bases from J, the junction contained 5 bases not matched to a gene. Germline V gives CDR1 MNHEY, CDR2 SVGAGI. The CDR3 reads CASSYGTSGGRKTQYF. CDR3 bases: TGTGCCAGCAGTTACGGGACTAGCGGGGGAAGGAAGACCCAGTACTTC.

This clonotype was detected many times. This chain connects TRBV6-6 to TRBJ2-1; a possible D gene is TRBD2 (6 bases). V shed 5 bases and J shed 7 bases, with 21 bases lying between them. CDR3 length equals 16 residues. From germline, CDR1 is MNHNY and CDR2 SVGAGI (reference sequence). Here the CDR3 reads CASSPSPGLEENEQFF. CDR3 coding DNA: TGTGCCAGCAGTCCCTCTCCGGGACTCGAGGAGAATGAGCAGTTCTTC.

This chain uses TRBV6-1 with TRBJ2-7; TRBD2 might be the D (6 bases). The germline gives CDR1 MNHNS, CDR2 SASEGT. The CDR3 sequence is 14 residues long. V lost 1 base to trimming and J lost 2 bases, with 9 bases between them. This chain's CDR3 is CASSEVGGTYEQYF. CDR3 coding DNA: TGTGCCAGCAGTGAAGTAGGCGGGACCTACGAGCAGTACTTC.

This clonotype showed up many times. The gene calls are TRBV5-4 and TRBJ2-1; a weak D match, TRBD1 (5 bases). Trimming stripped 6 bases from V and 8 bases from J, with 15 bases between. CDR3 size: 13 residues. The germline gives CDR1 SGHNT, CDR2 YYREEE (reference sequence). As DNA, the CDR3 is TGTGCCAGCAAGTTTAGTTCCAGGGATGAGCAGTTCTTC. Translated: CASKFSSRDEQFF.

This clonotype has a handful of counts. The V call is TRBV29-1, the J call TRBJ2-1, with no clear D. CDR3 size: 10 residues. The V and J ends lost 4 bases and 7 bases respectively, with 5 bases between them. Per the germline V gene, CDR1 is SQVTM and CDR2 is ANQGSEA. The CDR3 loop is CSVGDNEQFF. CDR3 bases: TGCAGCGTTGGGGATAATGAGCAGTTCTTC.

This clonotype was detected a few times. The CDR3 region is CASTWTARETQYF. The CDR3 bases are TGTGCCAGCACCTGGACAGCACGGGAGACCCAGTACTTC. The rearrangement joins TRBV7-2 to TRBJ2-5, with D perhaps matching TRBD1 (6 bases). This CDR3 is 13 amino acids long. The V and J ends lost 7 bases and 5 bases respectively, with 14 bases between them. Germline loops: CDR1 SGHTA, CDR2 FQGNSA.

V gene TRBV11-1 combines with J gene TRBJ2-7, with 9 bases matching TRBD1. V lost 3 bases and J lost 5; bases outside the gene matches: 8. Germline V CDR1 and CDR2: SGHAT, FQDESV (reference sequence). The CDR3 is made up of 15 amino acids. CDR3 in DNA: TGTGCCAGCAGCTTTTGGGGACAGGGTCACAACGAGCAGTACTTC. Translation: CASSFWGQGHNEQYF.

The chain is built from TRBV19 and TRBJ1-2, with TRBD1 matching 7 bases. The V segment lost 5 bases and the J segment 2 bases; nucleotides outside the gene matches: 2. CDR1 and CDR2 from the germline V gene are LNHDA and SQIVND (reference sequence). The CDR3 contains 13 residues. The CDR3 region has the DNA TGTGCCAGTAGTTACAGGGGAAACTATGGCTACACCTTC. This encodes CASSYRGNYGYTF.

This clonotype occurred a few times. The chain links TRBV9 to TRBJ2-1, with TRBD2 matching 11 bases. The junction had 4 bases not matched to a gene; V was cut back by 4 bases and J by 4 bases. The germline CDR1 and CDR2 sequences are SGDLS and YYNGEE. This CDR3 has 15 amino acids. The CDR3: CASSPTSGGYNEQFF. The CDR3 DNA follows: TGTGCCAGCAGCCCTACTAGCGGGGGTTACAATGAGCAGTTCTTC.

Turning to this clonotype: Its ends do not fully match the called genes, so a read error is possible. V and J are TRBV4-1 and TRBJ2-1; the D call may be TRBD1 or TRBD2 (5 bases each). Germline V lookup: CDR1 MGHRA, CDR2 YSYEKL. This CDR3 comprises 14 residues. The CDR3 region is CASGQEGSYNEQFF. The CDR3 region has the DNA TGCGCCAGCGGCCAAGAGGGGAGTTACAATGAGCAGTTCTTC.

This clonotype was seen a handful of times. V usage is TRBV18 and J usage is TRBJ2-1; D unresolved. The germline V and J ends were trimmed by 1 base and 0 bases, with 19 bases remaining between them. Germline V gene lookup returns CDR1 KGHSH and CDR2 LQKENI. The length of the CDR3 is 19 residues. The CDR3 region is CASSPLLFSASSSYNEQFF. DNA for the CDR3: TGTGCCAGCTCACCACTGCTATTCTCGGCCAGCAGCTCCTACAATGAGCAGTTCTTC.

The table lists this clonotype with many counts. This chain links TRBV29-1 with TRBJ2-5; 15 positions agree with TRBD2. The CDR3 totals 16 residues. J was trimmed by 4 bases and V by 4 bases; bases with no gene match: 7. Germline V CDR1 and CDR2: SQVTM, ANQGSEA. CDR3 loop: CSVGGLAGGPAETQYF. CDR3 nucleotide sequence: TGCAGCGTTGGTGGACTAGCGGGAGGGCCGGCAGAGACCCAGTACTTC.

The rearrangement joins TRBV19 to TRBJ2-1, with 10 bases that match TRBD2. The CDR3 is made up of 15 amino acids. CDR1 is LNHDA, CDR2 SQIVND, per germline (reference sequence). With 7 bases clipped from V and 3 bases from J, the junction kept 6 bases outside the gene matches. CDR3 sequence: CASTLAGGLYNEQFF. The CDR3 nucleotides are TGTGCCAGTACCTTAGCGGGGGGTCTCTACAATGAGCAGTTCTTC.

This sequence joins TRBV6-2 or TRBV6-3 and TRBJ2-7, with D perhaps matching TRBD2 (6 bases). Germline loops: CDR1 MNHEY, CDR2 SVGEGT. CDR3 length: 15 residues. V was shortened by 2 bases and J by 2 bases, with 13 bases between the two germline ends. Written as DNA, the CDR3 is TGTGCCAGCAGTTACGGTCCTAGCGAGGCCTACGAGCAGTACTTC. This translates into CASSYGPSEAYEQYF.

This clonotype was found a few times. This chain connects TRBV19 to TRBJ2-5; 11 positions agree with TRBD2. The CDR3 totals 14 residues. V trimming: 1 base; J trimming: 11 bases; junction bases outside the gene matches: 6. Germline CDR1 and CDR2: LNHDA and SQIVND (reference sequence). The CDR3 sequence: CASSIVVAGGPQYF. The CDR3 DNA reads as TGTGCCAGTAGTATAGTGGTAGCGGGAGGGCCGCAGTACTTC.

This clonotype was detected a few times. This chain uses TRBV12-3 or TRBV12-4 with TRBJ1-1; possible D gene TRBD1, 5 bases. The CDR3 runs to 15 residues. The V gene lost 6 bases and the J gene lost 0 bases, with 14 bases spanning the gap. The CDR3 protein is CASRARQKVNTEAFF. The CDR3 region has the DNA TGTGCCAGCAGGGCAAGACAGAAAGTGAACACTGAAGCTTTCTTT.

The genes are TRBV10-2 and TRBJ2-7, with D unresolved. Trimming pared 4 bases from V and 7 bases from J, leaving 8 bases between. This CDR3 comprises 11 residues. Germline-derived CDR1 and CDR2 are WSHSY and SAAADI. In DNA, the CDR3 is TGCGCCAGCAGTGCCGATACTGAGCAGTACTTC. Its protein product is CASSADTEQYF.

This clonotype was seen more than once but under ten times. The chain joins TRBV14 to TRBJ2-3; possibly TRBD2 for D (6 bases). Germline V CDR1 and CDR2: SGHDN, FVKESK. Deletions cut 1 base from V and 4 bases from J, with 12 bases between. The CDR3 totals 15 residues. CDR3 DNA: TGTGCCAGCAGCCAAGTTGGGTCGGGAGCAGATACGCAGTATTTT. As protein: CASSQVGSGADTQYF.

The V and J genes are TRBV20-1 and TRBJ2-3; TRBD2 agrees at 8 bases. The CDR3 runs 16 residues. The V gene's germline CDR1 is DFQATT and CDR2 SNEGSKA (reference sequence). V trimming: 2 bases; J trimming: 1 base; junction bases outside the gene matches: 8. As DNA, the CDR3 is TGCAGTGCTAGAAAGACTAGGCGGGAGGGCACAGATACGCAGTATTTT. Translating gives CSARKTRREGTDTQYF.

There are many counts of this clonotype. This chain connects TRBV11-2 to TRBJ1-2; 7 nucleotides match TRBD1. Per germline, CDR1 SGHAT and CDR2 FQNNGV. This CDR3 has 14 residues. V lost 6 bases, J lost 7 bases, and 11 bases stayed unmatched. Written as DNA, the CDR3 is TGTGCCAGCAGGTCCGACAGGGAACCGCTTGGCTACACCTTC. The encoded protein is CASRSDREPLGYTF.

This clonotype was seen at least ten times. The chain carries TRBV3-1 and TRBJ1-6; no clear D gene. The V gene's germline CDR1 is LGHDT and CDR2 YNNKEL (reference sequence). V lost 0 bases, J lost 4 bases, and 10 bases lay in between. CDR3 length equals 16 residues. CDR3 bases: TGTGCCAGCAGCCAAGATCGTGGAGATTATAATTCACCCCTCCACTTT. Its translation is CASSQDRGDYNSPLHF.

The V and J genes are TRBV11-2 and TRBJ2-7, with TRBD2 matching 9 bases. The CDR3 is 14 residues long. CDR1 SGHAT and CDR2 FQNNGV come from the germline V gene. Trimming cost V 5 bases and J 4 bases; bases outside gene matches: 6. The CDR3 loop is CASSNLAGAYEQYF. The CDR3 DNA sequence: TGTGCCAGCAGCAACTTAGCGGGAGCTTACGAGCAGTACTTC.

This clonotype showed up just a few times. CDR3 region: CASSYGGRNYEQYF. For the CDR3, the DNA is TGTGCCAGCAGTTACGGCGGGAGGAACTACGAGCAGTACTTC. The J gene is TRBJ2-7, the V gene TRBV6-6, with 8 bases matching TRBD2. V dropped 2 bases and J dropped 3; count of bases not matched to a gene: 3. The CDR3 is made up of 14 amino acids. The V gene's germline CDR1 is MNHNY and CDR2 SVGAGI (reference sequence).

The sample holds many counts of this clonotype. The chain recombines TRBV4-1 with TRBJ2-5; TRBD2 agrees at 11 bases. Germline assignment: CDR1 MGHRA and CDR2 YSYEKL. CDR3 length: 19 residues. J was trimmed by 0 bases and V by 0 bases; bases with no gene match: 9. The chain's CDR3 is CASSQELAGGAVYQETQYF. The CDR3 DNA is TGCGCCAGCAGCCAAGAGCTAGCGGGGGGTGCAGTTTACCAAGAGACCCAGTACTTC.